These 18 T cell receptor beta chains were all obtained from the same sample, sequenced in a study of shared clonotypes between healthy human individuals. TCRdb's table, derived via immunoSEQ multiplex PCR, lists solely in-frame clones and lacks some. Of nearly 750,000 clones in the sample, roughly two thirds were seen once. The material sequenced was memory CD4+ T cells sorted from blood. Sample subset: CD45RA-negative fraction. The source is a woman aged 25 to 39 in good health.

The table lists this clone with a few counts. The chain is built from TRBV5-1 and TRBJ2-7, with TRBD2 matching over 7 bases. CDR1 and CDR2 from the germline V gene are SGHRS and YFSETQ. V was clipped by 4 bases and J by 2 bases; unmatched bases: 3. The CDR3 sequence is 13 residues long. The CDR3 spells CASSTGTTYEQYF. CDR3 DNA: TGCGCCAGCAGCACGGGGACTACCTACGAGCAGTACTTC.

The chain has TRBV5-5 and TRBJ2-7, with 9 bases identical to TRBD1. The germline gives CDR1 SGHKS, CDR2 YYEKEE (reference sequence). Trimming cost V 1 base and J 1 base; bases outside gene matches: 9. The CDR3 length is 17 residues. In nucleotides, the CDR3 is TGTGCCAGCAGCTTGAGAGGCGTGACAGGGGGATCCTACGAGCAGTACTTC. It specifies CASSLRGVTGGSYEQYF.

This clone has only one observation. V and J are TRBV20-1 and TRBJ2-7; TRBD1 matches 9 bases. The CDR3 is 11 residues long. The germline V gene encodes CDR1 DFQATT and CDR2 SNEGSKA (reference sequence). V trimming: 5 bases; J trimming: 5 bases; junction bases outside the gene matches: 1. CDR3 nucleotides: TGCAGTGCTGGGACAGGGAACGAGCAGTACTTC. Translation gives CSAGTGNEQYF.

The V call is TRBV4-1, the J call TRBJ2-3, with D unclear. The CDR3 length is 15 residues. V shed 1 base and J shed 2 bases, with 10 bases lying between them. Germline loops: CDR1 MGHRA, CDR2 YSYEKL. CDR3 nucleotide sequence: TGCGCCAGCAGCCAAGTTCGAGGAGCCACAGATACGCAGTATTTT. It encodes CASSQVRGATDTQYF.

This clone is a singleton in its sample. The chain employs TRBV5-4 and TRBJ1-4, with 7 bases that match TRBD1. The CDR3 totals 15 residues. The ends lost 5 bases at V and 3 bases at J; junction bases unmatched: 7. Germline V gene data show CDR1 as SGHNT and CDR2 as YYREEE (reference sequence). The CDR3 is CASSTYRGSNEKLFF. CDR3 nucleotides: TGTGCCAGCAGTACTTACAGGGGCTCTAATGAAAAACTGTTTTTT.

V and J are TRBV28 and TRBJ2-5, with D uncertain. Germline CDR1 reads MDHEN; CDR2 reads SYDVKM. V was pared by 6 bases and J by 2 bases, with 10 bases between. The CDR3 extends over 13 amino acids. CDR3 DNA: TGTGCCAGCAGCGTTACCGGGCAAGAGACCCAGTACTTC. This translates into CASSVTGQETQYF.

The chain couples TRBV5-1 to TRBJ1-1; D gene ambiguous. Germline lookup yields CDR1 SGHRS and CDR2 YFSETQ. This CDR3 contains 14 residues. Trimming removed 5 bases at V and 0 bases at J, with 11 bases between. CDR3 loop: CASSQVDLNTEAFF. The CDR3 coding sequence is TGCGCCAGCAGTCAGGTCGACCTGAACACTGAAGCTTTCTTT.

This clone turned up a few times. This chain connects TRBV7-2 to TRBJ1-1; D uncertain. The germline V and J ends were trimmed by 3 bases and 0 bases, with 11 bases remaining between them. The CDR3 is 15 residues long. CDR1 is SGHTA, CDR2 FQGNSA, per germline. This chain's CDR3 is CASSFRSGMNTEAFF. In DNA, the CDR3 is TGTGCCAGCAGCTTCCGCTCCGGGATGAACACTGAAGCTTTCTTT.

The chain uses TRBV7-3 and TRBJ2-6; 11 bases are shared with TRBD1. From germline, CDR1 is SGHTA and CDR2 FQGTGA. The CDR3 contains 17 residues. Germline trimming cut 6 bases from V and 0 bases from J; bases unmatched to any gene: 4. CDR3 amino acids: CASRPGTGGSGANVLTF. In DNA, the CDR3 is TGTGCCAGCAGACCCGGGACAGGGGGCTCTGGGGCCAACGTCCTGACTTTC.

The CDR3 bases are TGTGCCAGCAGTTACGTGGGGGGAGTGAGAGAGACCCAGTACTTC. This gives the protein CASSYVGGVRETQYF. The chain combines TRBV6-5 with TRBJ2-5, with D possibly matching TRBD2 (6 bases). Trimming removed 2 bases at V and 4 bases at J, with 14 bases between. The CDR3 is 15 amino acids. Germline CDR1 reads MNHEY; CDR2 reads SVGAGI.

This rearrangement joins TRBV19 to TRBJ2-2; TRBD1 or TRBD2 may be the D gene (6 bases each). This CDR3 has 15 amino acids. The germline V and J ends were trimmed by 10 bases and 4 bases, with 19 bases remaining between them. Germline CDR1 and CDR2: LNHDA and SQIVND (reference sequence). The CDR3 DNA is TGTGCCACCTATTACAGCGGAGGGGGCACCGGGGAGCTGTTTTTT. Protein product: CATYYSGGGTGELFF.

This chain uses TRBV18 with TRBJ1-2, with a weak D call TRBD1 (5 bases). This CDR3 is built from 12 residues. Trimming shortened V by 5 bases and J by 8 bases, and 12 bases separated the two germline ends. Germline lookup yields CDR1 KGHSH and CDR2 LQKENI. CDR3 region: CASSGRATGYTF. DNA for the CDR3: TGTGCCAGCTCAGGCAGGGCCACCGGCTACACCTTC.

V and J are TRBV11-1 and TRBJ2-5; possible D gene TRBD2, 6 bases. The ends were cut back, 3 bases at V and 3 bases at J, with 14 bases in the middle. The CDR3 sequence is 15 residues long. From germline, CDR1 is SGHAT and CDR2 FQDESV (reference sequence). The CDR3, as DNA: TGTGCCAGCAGCTTCCGGGACTCCGGGGAAGAGACCCAGTACTTC. It translates to CASSFRDSGEETQYF.

The V and J genes are TRBV14 and TRBJ1-3; no definite D call. The V gene lost 0 bases and the J gene lost 3 bases, with 12 bases spanning the gap. Germline CDR1 SGHDN, CDR2 FVKESK. The CDR3 consists of 16 residues. CDR3 protein: CASSQDLRAGGNTIYF. In nucleotides, the CDR3 is TGTGCCAGCAGCCAAGATTTGCGGGCCGGTGGAAACACCATATATTTT.

The chain is built from TRBV18 and TRBJ1-5; 7 nucleotides align to TRBD1. This CDR3 is built from 12 residues. V shed 4 bases, J shed 9 bases, and the junction held 3 bases outside the gene matches. Germline-derived CDR1 and CDR2 are KGHSH and LQKENI. CDR3 nucleotides: TGTGCCAGCTCACTGGGACAGTGGCCCCAGCATTTT. It yields the protein CASSLGQWPQHF.

This clone was picked up a small number of times. The rearrangement joins TRBV4-1 to TRBJ1-1; perhaps TRBD1 as D (5 bases). The CDR3 contains 14 residues. V dropped 1 base and J dropped 4 bases, with 10 bases sitting between them. Germline V lookup: CDR1 MGHRA, CDR2 YSYEKL. CDR3 region: CASSQGSRGTEAFF. CDR3 in DNA: TGCGCCAGCAGCCAAGGCTCAAGGGGCACTGAAGCTTTCTTT.

This chain connects TRBV7-2 to TRBJ2-7, with TRBD2 identical over 9 bases. Germline CDR1 and CDR2: SGHTA and FQGNSA. Losses at the gene ends were 3 bases for V and 6 bases for J; bases not matched to a gene: 9. This CDR3 has 15 residues. CDR3 amino acids: CASSFSGSGSPEQYF. CDR3 coding DNA: TGTGCCAGCAGCTTTTCAGGTAGCGGGAGCCCCGAGCAGTACTTC.

V and J are TRBV29-1 and TRBJ2-5; 12 bases are shared with TRBD2. The J call is uncertain, as TRBJ2-7 better fits the DNA end. The CDR3 contains 13 residues. Germline V gene data show CDR1 as SQVTM and CDR2 as ANQGSEA. Written as DNA, the CDR3 is TGCAGCGTTGGACTAGCGGGAGCCTACGAGCAGTACTTC. This sequence encodes CSVGLAGAYEQYF.